Below, one T cell receptor beta chain is given with its context. No antigen is known for it. A J-beta primer mix and a sample-barcoded 5' primer were used in a second PCR of about 7 to 12 cycles. Samples each returned at least 3 million CDR3-containing paired-end reads. From the 5' RACE reads, TCRdb called clonotypes with MiXCR, one entry per CDR3 protein. This sample has hundreds of thousands of distinct CDR3 sequences, with about 28% found just once. The V gene's germline CDR1 is MNHEY and CDR2 SMNVEV (reference sequence). Trimming shortened V by 3 bases and J by 8 bases, and 19 bases separated the two germline ends. The CDR3 has 16 amino acids. Each sample used at least 6 million PBMCs. The data were obtained in a study of blood T cells in healthy people across ages. General observations from the study: Since the PBMCs were unsorted, naive and antigen-experienced cells could not be conclusively compared.

This sequence joins TRBV27 and TRBJ1-4; D gene uncertain. The TCR comes from a woman older than 75 in good health. Input material: blood. The CDR3: CASSFQPGPLTEKLFF. The CDR3 DNA follows: TGTGCCAGCAGTTTCCAGCCGGGCCCCCTAACAGAAAAACTGTTTTTT.